Below, 7 T cell receptor beta chains from the same sample are listed, as sequenced in a study of blood T cells in healthy people across ages. The use of a sample-barcoded 5' primer and a J-beta primer mix characterized a second PCR of roughly 7 to 11 cycles. MiXCR, run by TCRdb on the 5' RACE reads, gives a single entry per CDR3 protein. This table has about 1,500,000 distinct CDR3 sequences, around 42% appearing once. Sequencing used blood. The source is a woman aged 18 to 35 in good health.

The rearrangement joins TRBV3-1 to TRBJ2-5; 9 bases fit TRBD2. V trimming: 4 bases; J trimming: 11 bases; junction bases outside the gene matches: 11. There are 14 residues in the CDR3. Germline CDR1 reads LGHDT; CDR2 reads YNNKEL (reference sequence). The DNA for the CDR3 is TGTGCCAGCAGCCCCGGCGCGGGAGGGGGTGAGCAGTACTTC. Amino acids: CASSPGAGGGEQYF.

This chain uses TRBV20-1 with TRBJ2-3, with TRBD2 as a possible D gene (7 bases). This CDR3 is built from 17 residues. The germline V and J ends were trimmed by 2 bases and 3 bases, with 21 bases remaining between them. Germline V gene lookup returns CDR1 DFQATT and CDR2 SNEGSKA (reference sequence). The CDR3 here is CSARRTGGGFETDTQYF. The CDR3 DNA is TGCAGTGCTAGAAGGACTGGCGGGGGCTTCGAAACAGATACGCAGTATTTT.

The chain has TRBV6-6 and TRBJ2-5, with 9 bases that match TRBD1. With V trimmed by 5 bases and J by 5 bases, 6 bases remained unmatched. The CDR3 length is 14 residues. In germline, CDR1 is MNHNY, CDR2 SVGAGI (reference sequence). CDR3: CASSPDRGWETQYF. The CDR3 DNA reads as TGTGCCAGCAGTCCCGACAGGGGGTGGGAGACCCAGTACTTC.

This clonotype was picked up a small number of times. This chain joins TRBV4-1 and TRBJ2-1, with 10 nucleotides matching TRBD1. The V segment lost 1 base and the J segment 8 bases; nucleotides outside the gene matches: 5. The CDR3 is made up of 15 amino acids. Looked up from germline, CDR1 is MGHRA and CDR2 is YSYEKL. Written as DNA, the CDR3 is TGCGCCAGCAGCCAAGGACAGGGGGCAGCGTATGAGCAGTTCTTC. This codes for CASSQGQGAAYEQFF.

This clonotype has more than one count but fewer than ten. This chain links TRBV7-9 with TRBJ2-7; D is uncertain. This CDR3 is built from 15 residues. From germline, CDR1 is SEHNR and CDR2 FQNEAQ (reference sequence). The V and J ends lost 4 bases and 2 bases respectively, with 15 bases between them. The CDR3 spells CASSSHSSGAYEQYF. The CDR3 DNA is TGTGCCAGCAGCTCACACTCTAGTGGCGCCTACGAGCAGTACTTC.

This clonotype was seen a few times. This chain uses TRBV3-1 with TRBJ2-7; a possible D gene is TRBD1 (6 bases). The CDR3 is made up of 15 amino acids. Germline V lookup: CDR1 LGHDT, CDR2 YNNKEL (reference sequence). V was shortened by 5 bases and J by 1 base, with 15 bases between the two germline ends. The DNA of the CDR3 is TGTGCCAGCAGCAAATCAGGGGTAGTATCCTACGAGCAGTACTTC. This translates into CASSKSGVVSYEQYF.

The rearrangement joins TRBV5-1 to TRBJ2-4; D possibly corresponds to TRBD2 (5 bases). V lost 4 bases and J lost 5, with 16 bases in between. Germline lookup yields CDR1 SGHRS and CDR2 YFSETQ. This CDR3 has 15 residues. This CDR3 reads CASSTPLASQNIQYF. The CDR3 DNA sequence: TGCGCCAGCAGCACCCCGCTAGCTTCTCAAAACATTCAGTACTTC.